The 4 T cell receptor beta chains below were found in one sample sequenced in a study of blood T cell repertoires in COVID-19. The method was immunoSEQ multiplex PCR; TCRdb's version includes in-frame clones alone and lacks a portion of them. The table has fewer than 250,000 clones, 84% seen once. Sequencing input: PBMCs or T cells enriched from blood (not recorded which). The source is a woman aged 40 to 49 who had recovered from COVID-19.

The rearrangement links TRBV7-8 to TRBJ2-7; weak D call: TRBD1 (6 bases). The ends were cut back, 0 bases at V and 5 bases at J, with 14 bases in the middle. Per the germline V gene, CDR1 is SGHVS and CDR2 is FQNEAQ. CDR3 size: 15 residues. CDR3 residues: CASSLAGAQRNEQYV. In nucleotides, the CDR3 is TGTGCCAGCAGCTTAGCGGGGGCCCAACGGAACGAGCAGTACGTC.

The rearrangement links TRBV11-2 to TRBJ2-1; 8 positions agree with TRBD2. The germline CDR1 and CDR2 sequences are SGHAT and FQNNGV. V was pared by 5 bases and J by 2 bases, with 11 bases of the junction left unmatched. The CDR3 is 17 residues long. The CDR3 here is CASSHVKGGRPYNEQFF. Here the CDR3 DNA reads TGTGCCAGCAGCCACGTCAAAGGCGGGAGGCCCTACAATGAGCAGTTCTTC.

The chain couples TRBV23-1 to TRBJ2-7; 7 bases align to TRBD2. TRBV23-1 is annotated as an ORF whose role is uncertain. V lost 3 bases, J lost 0 bases, and 8 bases stayed unmatched. The CDR3 runs to 16 residues. The CDR3 DNA follows: TGCGCCAGCAGTCAGCCACCTAGCGGAAGCTCCTACGAGCAGTACTTC. This codes for CASSQPPSGSSYEQYF.

The chain couples TRBV19 to TRBJ1-2, with 12 bases identical to TRBD1. Germline-derived CDR1 and CDR2 are LNHDA and SQIVND (reference sequence). The ends lost 5 bases at V and 8 bases at J; junction bases unmatched: 6. The CDR3 length is 14 residues. The chain's CDR3 is CASSPRDRGLGYTF. For the CDR3, the DNA is TGTGCCAGTAGTCCCCGGGACAGGGGGCTCGGCTACACCTTC.